This TCR beta chain emerged from a study of cytomegalovirus exposure and HLA in healthy donors. The CDR3 has 14 amino acids. Trimming left V 0 bases short and J 4 bases short, with 9 bases between. Germline V gives CDR1 MRHNA, CDR2 SNTAGT. In the case of this clone: Its specificity is not known.

The PCR ran on 60 Vbeta and 13 Jbeta primers. Method: immunoSEQ multiplex PCR; TCRdb's copy keeps in-frame clones and lacks some. The sample table sets out 100,000 to 150,000 clones. Notes on the study in general: What a later analysis showed was that several of the most significant clusters appeared linked to common viral pathogens. About 87% or about 30% of the time was how often most TCR beta V segments were productive, according to an earlier analysis.

The chain couples TRBV6-4 to TRBJ1-2; D unclear. The sequencing input was PBMCs. This TCR came from a woman aged 40 to 49 in good health and CMV-seropositive. The CDR3 DNA follows: TGTGCCAGCAGTGACTCGAGACGGGGCTATGGCTACACCTTC. Its translation: CASSDSRRGYGYTF.